Shown below are 12 T cell receptor beta chains from a single sample sequenced in a study of OX40 agonist ivuxolimab in advanced cancers. Using immunoSEQ multiplex PCR, the repertoire was profiled, and TCRdb retains in-frame clones only, with some absent. The profile shows 95,000 to 150,000 clones, approximately 92% of them singletons. This specimen was CD4+ or CD8+ T cells sorted from blood, taken in a trial of the OX40 agonist ivuxolimab. These receptors all come from an adult with an advanced solid tumor such as melanoma, head and neck, liver or kidney cancer.

V usage is TRBV5-1 and J usage is TRBJ1-1; no clear D. V was clipped by 0 bases and J by 4 bases, with 7 bases between them. The CDR3 runs to 13 residues. The germline CDR1 and CDR2 sequences are SGHRS and YFSETQ. In DNA, the CDR3 is TGCGCCAGCAGCTTGGGGATTGGCACTGAAGCTTTCTTT. This gives the protein CASSLGIGTEAFF. Variable domain in full (rest from reference TRBV5-1 and TRBJ1-1): KAGVTQTPRYLIKTRGQQVTLSCSPISGHRSVSWYQQTPGQGLQFLFEYFSETQRNKGNFPGRFSGRQFSNSRSEMNVSTLELGDSALYLCASSLGIGTEAFFGQGTRLTVV.

This chain connects TRBV6-5 to TRBJ2-1; D perhaps matches TRBD1 (5 bases). The CDR3 runs to 16 residues. Germline assignment: CDR1 MNHEY and CDR2 SVGAGI. Trimming left V 2 bases short and J 4 bases short, with 15 bases between. The CDR3 coding sequence is TGTGCCAGCAGTTACGGACAAGGGCAGGGATACAATGAGCAGTTCTTC. Translation: CASSYGQGQGYNEQFF.

The chain has TRBV5-1 and TRBJ1-4, with D possibly TRBD1 on 5 matching bases. CDR1 SGHRS and CDR2 YFSETQ come from the germline V gene. The ends were cut back, 3 bases at V and 0 bases at J, with 9 bases in the middle. The CDR3 is 15 residues long. In DNA form, the CDR3 reads TGCGCCAGCAGCTCAGACAGATCAACTAATGAAAAACTGTTTTTT. It translates to CASSSDRSTNEKLFF.

J is TRBJ2-1 and V is TRBV18; D gene ambiguous. The germline V gene has CDR1 KGHSH and CDR2 LQKENI. The CDR3 is 11 residues long. V gave up 1 base and J gave up 12 bases, with 7 bases separating them. CDR3 protein: CASSPREAQFF. The CDR3 DNA is TGTGCCAGCTCACCACGGGAAGCGCAGTTCTTC.

The V and J genes are TRBV6-6 and TRBJ2-3, with D unresolved. V lost 8 bases and J 6 bases, leaving 15 bases between the germline ends. The CDR3 extends over 13 amino acids. Germline assignment: CDR1 MNHNY and CDR2 SVGAGI (reference sequence). For the CDR3, the DNA is TGTGCCAGCGGACGGACCGCTCGGGATACGCAGTATTTT. This translates into CASGRTARDTQYF.

This chain joins TRBV19 and TRBJ2-2; 7 bases are a match to TRBD1. J was trimmed by 3 bases and V by 0 bases; bases with no gene match: 7. CDR3 size: 17 residues. From germline, CDR1 is LNHDA and CDR2 SQIVND (reference sequence). CDR3 region: CASSIDRDSLDTGELFF. DNA for the CDR3: TGTGCCAGTAGTATAGATCGGGACAGTTTGGACACCGGGGAGCTGTTTTTT.

J is TRBJ2-4 and V is TRBV7-2, with 8 bases identical to TRBD1. This CDR3 has 15 residues. Trimming cost V 6 bases and J 3 bases; bases outside gene matches: 7. Germline lookup yields CDR1 SGHTA and CDR2 FQGNSA. This CDR3 is CASRPTGTGKNIQYF. Here the CDR3 DNA reads TGTGCCAGCAGACCTACCGGGACAGGCAAAAACATTCAGTACTTC.

The chain couples TRBV2 to TRBJ1-5, with D tentatively TRBD1 (6 bases). This CDR3 has 13 residues. Germline loops: CDR1 SNHLY, CDR2 FYNNEI. With 8 bases removed from V and 7 bases from J, the gap between germline ends came to 15 bases. The CDR3 DNA follows: TGTGCCAGCTGTAACAGGGAACTACAGCCCCAGCATTTT. Encoded protein: CASCNRELQPQHF.

The chain combines TRBV2 with TRBJ1-6, with a tentative D call TRBD1 (6 bases). Germline-derived CDR1 and CDR2 are SNHLY and FYNNEI. Trimming cost V 11 bases and J 6 bases, with 23 bases left between them. This CDR3 is built from 16 residues. CDR3 bases: TGTGCCCTACGACCCTTAGTGCAGGGGATTAATTCACCCCTCCACTTT. This encodes CALRPLVQGINSPLHF.

The chain recombines TRBV30 with TRBJ2-5; no clear D. V lost 7 bases to trimming and J lost 5 bases, with 11 bases between them. The CDR3 length is 11 residues. The germline V gene has CDR1 GTSNPN and CDR2 SVGIG (reference sequence). The CDR3 reads CASRVGETQYF. The CDR3, as DNA: TGTGCCTCAAGGGTAGGGGAGACCCAGTACTTC.

This clone was seen only a few times. The CDR3 protein is CACNRDRSLNYGYTF. The CDR3 region has the DNA TGTGCCTGTAATCGGGACAGATCTCTTAACTATGGCTACACCTTC. The V call is TRBV30, the J call TRBJ1-2; 7 nucleotides match TRBD1. The ends lost 6 bases at V and 1 base at J; junction bases unmatched: 11. CDR3 length: 15 amino acids. CDR1 and CDR2 (germline): GTSNPN, SVGIG (reference sequence).

This clone appeared once. The genes are TRBV5-1 and TRBJ1-2, with a tentative D call TRBD1 (6 bases). The CDR3 consists of 16 residues. Trimming took off 0 bases at V and 6 bases at J, with 18 bases between the two ends. Germline V gives CDR1 SGHRS, CDR2 YFSETQ. The CDR3 nucleotides read TGCGCCAGCAGCTTGGTATCGGGGGGCGCCATCAATGGCTACACCTTC. Translating it yields CASSLVSGGAINGYTF.